These 6 T cell receptor beta chains originate from one sample sequenced in a study of HIV-infected patients and healthy controls. All unsorted peripheral T cells were captured because whole blood was used without fractionation. Alpha and beta constant-region primers primed reverse transcription of 400 to 650 ng RNA. Using multiplexing indices, alpha and beta chain libraries were generated apart by chain-specific third strand synthesis. Each CDR3 protein gets one entry after TCRdb re-called the 5' RACE reads with MiXCR. The table shows some 17,000 distinct CDR3 sequences, with 10% occurring only once. Specimen: blood. The receptors shown here come from an adult in good health.

This clonotype was seen repeatedly, ten times or more. V and J are TRBV18 and TRBJ1-5; 11 nucleotides align to TRBD1. This CDR3 contains 15 residues. Trimming took 5 bases from V and 6 from J; bases not matched to a gene: 6. Germline V gene sequence: CDR1 KGHSH, CDR2 LQKENI. The CDR3 protein is CASSGQGAPSQPQHF. The CDR3 DNA reads as TGTGCCAGCTCAGGACAGGGGGCGCCGAGTCAGCCCCAGCATTTT.

In this sample, this clonotype turned up many times. The chain links TRBV5-1 to TRBJ2-1; TRBD1 matches 11 bases. After removal of 4 bases from V and 9 bases from J, the junction contained 9 bases not matched to a gene. This CDR3 spans 15 amino acids. Germline lookup yields CDR1 SGHRS and CDR2 YFSETQ. The CDR3 spells CASSVGQGAESEQFF. Written as DNA, the CDR3 is TGCGCCAGCAGCGTCGGACAGGGGGCTGAGAGTGAGCAGTTCTTC.

In this sample, this clonotype turned up many times. This chain connects TRBV7-2 to TRBJ2-2; tentatively, D is TRBD2 (7 bases). The CDR3 sequence is 19 residues long. V lost 3 bases to trimming and J lost 0 bases, with 20 bases between them. Germline lookup yields CDR1 SGHTA and CDR2 FQGNSA. In DNA, the CDR3 is TGTGCCAGCAGCTTGCGGGGGCTGGGGCGAGGGGCGAACACCGGGGAGCTGTTTTTT. Its translation: CASSLRGLGRGANTGELFF. Full variable domain (missing parts from reference TRBV7-2 and TRBJ2-2): GAGVSQSPSNKVTEKGKDVELRCDPISGHTALYWYRQSLGQGLEFLIYFQGNSAPDKSGLPSDRFSAERTGGSVSTLTIQRTQQEDSAVYLCASSLRGLGRGANTGELFFGEGSRLTVL.

This clonotype appeared many times. The rearrangement joins TRBV7-9 to TRBJ2-5; 7 bases match TRBD2. The CDR3 has 15 residues. The V gene end was trimmed by 5 bases and the J gene end by 3 bases; junction bases not matched to a gene: 9. Germline V gene sequence: CDR1 SEHNR, CDR2 FQNEAQ (reference sequence). CDR3 nucleotides: TGTGCCAGCAGCCCCCAGCGGGGAGCAGAAGAGACCCAGTACTTC. Protein product: CASSPQRGAEETQYF.

This clonotype has ten or more counts. V gene TRBV2 combines with J gene TRBJ2-1, with TRBD2 matching 8 bases. Germline trimming cut 4 bases from V and 1 base from J; bases unmatched to any gene: 3. The CDR3 length is 15 residues. Germline V gene lookup returns CDR1 SNHLY and CDR2 FYNNEI. This CDR3 reads CASSVSSGSYNEQFF. The DNA of the CDR3 is TGTGCCAGCAGTGTCTCTAGCGGGTCCTACAATGAGCAGTTCTTC.

The chain employs TRBV7-9 and TRBJ2-5, with D possibly matching TRBD2 (6 bases). Germline assignment: CDR1 SEHNR and CDR2 FQNEAQ (reference sequence). CDR3 length: 14 amino acids. V lost 3 bases and J 1 base, leaving 9 bases between the germline ends. CDR3 DNA: TGTGCCAGCAGCTTCAGTAGCGGCCAAGAGACCCAGTACTTC. Protein product: CASSFSSGQETQYF.